Below, one T cell receptor beta chain is given with its context. Per the study methods: For nucleated cells, counts were estimated from reference gene primer amplification. TCRdb's table, derived via immunoSEQ multiplex PCR, lists solely in-frame clones and lacks some. That table gives V, J and clone size, and the DNA gave D and trimming. The sample has roughly 390,000 clones, approximately 81% seen once. Germline V CDR1 and CDR2: SGDLS, YYNGEE. Between the trimmed V and J ends, which lost 5 bases and 8 bases, there was a span of 10 bases. The CDR3 is made up of 11 amino acids. This sample is part of a study of blood T cell repertoires in COVID-19. Study-level information: COVID-19 samples, acute and convalescent, were from the United States, Italy and Spain. In each case, the material was cDNA or gDNA derived from T cells, B-cell-depleted T cells, or PBMCs.

The TCR comes from a young woman with acute or convalescent COVID-19. Sample: peripheral blood. The chain couples TRBV9 to TRBJ1-2; no firm D call. The DNA of the CDR3 is TGTGCCAGCAGTGAAGGGAGCGGCTACACCTTC. Its translation: CASSEGSGYTF.